Given below is one TCR beta chain in context. The data were obtained in a study of blood T cell repertoires in COVID-19. The overall study: Samples of COVID-19 (acute and convalescent) were obtained from the United States, Italy and Spain. PBMCs, B-cell-depleted T cells, or T cells provided the cDNA or gDNA that made up the material.

Germline V gene lookup returns CDR1 LGHNA and CDR2 YNFKEQ. CDR3 length: 15 residues. J lost 3 bases, V lost 3 bases, and 5 bases had no gene match. How the authors handled the data: How many nucleated cells were present was estimated from reference gene primer amplification. TCRdb's copy holds only in-frame clones and misses some; the assay was immunoSEQ multiplex PCR. V and J calls and clone size come straight from that table; D and trimming were deduced from the DNA. The repertoire holds a few hundred thousand clones, with 88% as singletons. Participants spanned ages about 18 to 100 years and resided in roughly 26 US areas.

Sequenced input: PBMCs or T cells enriched from blood (not recorded which). The chain is built from TRBV4-2 and TRBJ1-5; 7 bases align to TRBD1. The clonotype comes from a woman aged 55 to 70 in a cohort exposed to, infected with or recovered from COVID-19 (not recorded which). The CDR3 is CASSHHTGDNQPQHF. The CDR3 region has the DNA TGTGCCAGCAGCCATCACACAGGGGACAATCAGCCCCAGCATTTT.